This T cell receptor beta chain was retrieved from a study of human T cells and chemical hapten exposure. Study background: It was small differences in pooled library volume that mainly caused per-sample TCR yields to vary.

One entry per CDR3 protein results from TCRdb running MiXCR on the RACE reads. The sample carries 75,000 to 100,000 distinct CDR3 sequences, about 8.8% recorded once. Time point of the sample: healthy volunteer bleed at 2 weeks. The study extracted total RNA from unfractionated whole blood. With 3 bases removed from V and 8 bases from J, the gap between germline ends came to 10 bases. The CDR3 runs 12 residues. This clonotype has a handful of counts. The gene calls are TRBV12-3 or TRBV12-4 and TRBJ1-2, with unresolved D. The TCR comes from a female donor in good health. Some clones in this sample may be carry-over from other donors' samples. Sequencing was carried out using whole blood. The CDR3 nucleotides read TGTGCCAGCAGTTTTGGAAGATACGGCTACACCTTC. It codes for CASSFGRYGYTF.